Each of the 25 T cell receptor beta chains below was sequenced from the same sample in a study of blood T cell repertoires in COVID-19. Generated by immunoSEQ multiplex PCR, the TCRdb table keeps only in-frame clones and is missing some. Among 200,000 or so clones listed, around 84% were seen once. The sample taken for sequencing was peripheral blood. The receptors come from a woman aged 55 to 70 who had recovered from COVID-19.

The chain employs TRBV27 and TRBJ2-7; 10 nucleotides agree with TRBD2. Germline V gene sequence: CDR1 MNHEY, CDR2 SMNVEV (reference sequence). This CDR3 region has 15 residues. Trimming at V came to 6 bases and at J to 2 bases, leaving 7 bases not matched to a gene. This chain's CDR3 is CASRPKLAGTYEQYF. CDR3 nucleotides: TGTGCCAGCAGACCTAAACTAGCGGGGACCTACGAGCAGTACTTC.

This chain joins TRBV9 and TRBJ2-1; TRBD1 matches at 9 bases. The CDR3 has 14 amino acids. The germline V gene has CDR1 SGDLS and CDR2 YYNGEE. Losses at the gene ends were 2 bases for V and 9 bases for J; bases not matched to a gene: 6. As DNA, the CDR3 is TGTGCCAGCAGCGTGAACAGGGGGCTTGGTGAGCAGTTCTTC. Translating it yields CASSVNRGLGEQFF. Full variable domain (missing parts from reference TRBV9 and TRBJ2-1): DSGVTQTPKHLITATGQRVTLRCSPRSGDLSVYWYQQSLDQGLQFLIQYYNGEERAKGNILERFSAQQFPDLHSELNLSSLELGDSALYFCASSVNRGLGEQFFGPGTRLTVL.

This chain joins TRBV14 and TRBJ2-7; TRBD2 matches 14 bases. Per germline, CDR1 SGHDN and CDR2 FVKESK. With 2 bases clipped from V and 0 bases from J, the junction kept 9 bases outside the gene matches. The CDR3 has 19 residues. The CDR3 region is CASSQNPGLAGALSYEQYF. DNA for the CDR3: TGTGCCAGCAGCCAAAACCCGGGACTAGCGGGGGCACTCTCCTACGAGCAGTACTTC.

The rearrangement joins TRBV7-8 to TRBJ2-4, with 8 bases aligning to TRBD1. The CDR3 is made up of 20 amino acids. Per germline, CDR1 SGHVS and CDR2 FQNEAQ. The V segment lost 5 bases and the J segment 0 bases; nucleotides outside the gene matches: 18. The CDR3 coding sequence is TGTGCCAGCAGCCCTGGGGGAGCTGTTAAACAGGGGGGAGCCAAAAACATTCAGTACTTC. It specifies CASSPGGAVKQGGAKNIQYF.

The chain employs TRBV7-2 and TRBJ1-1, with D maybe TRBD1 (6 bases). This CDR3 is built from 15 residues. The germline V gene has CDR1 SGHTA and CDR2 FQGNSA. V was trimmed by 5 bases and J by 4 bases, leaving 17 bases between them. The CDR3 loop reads CASSLTDSHRTEAFF. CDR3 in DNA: TGTGCCAGCAGCCTAACGGACAGCCACCGCACTGAAGCTTTCTTT.

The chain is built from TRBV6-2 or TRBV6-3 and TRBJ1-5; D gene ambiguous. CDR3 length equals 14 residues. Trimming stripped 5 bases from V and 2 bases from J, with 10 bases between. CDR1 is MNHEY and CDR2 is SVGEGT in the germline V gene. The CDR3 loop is CASSAREGNQPQHF. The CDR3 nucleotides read TGTGCCAGCAGTGCCCGCGAAGGCAATCAGCCCCAGCATTTT.

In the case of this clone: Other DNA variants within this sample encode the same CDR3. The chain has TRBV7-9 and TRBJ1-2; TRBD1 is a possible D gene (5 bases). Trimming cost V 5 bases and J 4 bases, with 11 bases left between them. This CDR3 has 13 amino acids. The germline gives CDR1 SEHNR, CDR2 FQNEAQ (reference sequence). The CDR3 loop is CASSPTGGYGYTF. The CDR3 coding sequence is TGTGCCAGCAGCCCCACGGGGGGCTATGGCTACACCTTC.

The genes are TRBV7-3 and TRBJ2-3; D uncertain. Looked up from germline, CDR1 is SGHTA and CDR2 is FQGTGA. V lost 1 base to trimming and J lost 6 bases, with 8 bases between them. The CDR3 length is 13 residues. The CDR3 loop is CASSLNDRDTQYF. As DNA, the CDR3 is TGTGCCAGCAGCTTAAATGATCGGGATACGCAGTATTTT.

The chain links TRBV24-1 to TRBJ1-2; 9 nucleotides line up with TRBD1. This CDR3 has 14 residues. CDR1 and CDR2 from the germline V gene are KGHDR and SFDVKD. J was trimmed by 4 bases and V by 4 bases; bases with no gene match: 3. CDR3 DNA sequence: TGTGCCACCAGTGACAGGGACAGGGTCTATGGCTACACCTTC. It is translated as CATSDRDRVYGYTF.

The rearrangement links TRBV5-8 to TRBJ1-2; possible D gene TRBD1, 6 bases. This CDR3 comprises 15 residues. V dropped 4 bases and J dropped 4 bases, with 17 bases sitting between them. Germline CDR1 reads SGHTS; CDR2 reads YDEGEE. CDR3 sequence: CASSLRDKESYGYTF. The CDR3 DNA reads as TGTGCCAGCAGCCTCCGGGACAAGGAGTCCTATGGCTACACCTTC.

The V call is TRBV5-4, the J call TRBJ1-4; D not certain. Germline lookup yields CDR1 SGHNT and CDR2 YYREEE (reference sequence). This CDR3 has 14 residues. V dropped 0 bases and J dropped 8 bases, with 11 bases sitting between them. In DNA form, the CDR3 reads TGTGCCAGCAGCTTGGGAGGCCGCACGGAAAAACTGTTTTTT. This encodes CASSLGGRTEKLFF. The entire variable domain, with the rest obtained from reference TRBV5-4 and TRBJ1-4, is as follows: ETGVTQSPTHLIKTRGQQVTLRCSSQSGHNTVSWYQQALGQGPQFIFQYYREEENGRGNFPPRFSGLQFPNYSSELNVNALELDDSALYLCASSLGGRTEKLFFGSGTQLSVL.

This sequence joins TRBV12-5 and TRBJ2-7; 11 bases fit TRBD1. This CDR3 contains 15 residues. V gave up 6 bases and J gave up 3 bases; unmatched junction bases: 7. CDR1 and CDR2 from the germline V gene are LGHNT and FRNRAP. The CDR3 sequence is CASGIGQGANYEQYF. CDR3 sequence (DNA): TGTGCTAGTGGGATTGGACAGGGGGCAAACTACGAGCAGTACTTC.

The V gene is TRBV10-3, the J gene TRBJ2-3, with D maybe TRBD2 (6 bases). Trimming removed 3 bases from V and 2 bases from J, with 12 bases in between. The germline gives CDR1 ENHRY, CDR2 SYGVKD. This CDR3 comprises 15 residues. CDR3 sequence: CAISDLGGDTDTQYF. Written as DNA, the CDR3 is TGTGCCATCAGTGATCTCGGCGGGGACACAGATACGCAGTATTTT.

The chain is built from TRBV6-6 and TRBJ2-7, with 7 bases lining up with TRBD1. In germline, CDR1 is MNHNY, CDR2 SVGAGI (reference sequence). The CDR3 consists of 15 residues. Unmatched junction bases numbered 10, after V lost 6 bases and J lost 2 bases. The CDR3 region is CASSPRGQSTYEQYF. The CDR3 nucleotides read TGTGCCAGCAGCCCCCGGGGACAGTCAACCTACGAGCAGTACTTC.

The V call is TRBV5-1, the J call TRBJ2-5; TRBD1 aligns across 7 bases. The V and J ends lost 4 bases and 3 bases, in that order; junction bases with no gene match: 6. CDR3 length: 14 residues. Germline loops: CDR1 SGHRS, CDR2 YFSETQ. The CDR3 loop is CASSPLGTEETQYF. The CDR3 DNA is TGCGCCAGCAGCCCCCTAGGGACAGAAGAGACCCAGTACTTC.

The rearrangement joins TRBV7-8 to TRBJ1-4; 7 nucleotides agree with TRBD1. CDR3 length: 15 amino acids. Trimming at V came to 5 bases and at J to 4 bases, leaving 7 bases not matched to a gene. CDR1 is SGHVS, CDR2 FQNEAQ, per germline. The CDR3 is CASSLRQGINEKLFF. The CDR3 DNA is TGTGCCAGCAGCCTCAGACAGGGTATTAATGAAAAACTGTTTTTT.

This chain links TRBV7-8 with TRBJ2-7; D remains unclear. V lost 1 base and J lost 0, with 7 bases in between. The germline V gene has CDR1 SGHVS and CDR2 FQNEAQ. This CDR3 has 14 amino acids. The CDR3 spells CASSLVRRSYEQYF. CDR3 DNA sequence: TGTGCCAGCAGCTTAGTGAGGCGCTCCTACGAGCAGTACTTC.

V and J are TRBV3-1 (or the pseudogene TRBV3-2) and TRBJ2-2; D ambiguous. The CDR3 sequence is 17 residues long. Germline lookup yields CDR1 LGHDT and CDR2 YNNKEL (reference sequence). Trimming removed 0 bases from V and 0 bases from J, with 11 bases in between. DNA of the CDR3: TGTGCCAGCAGCCAAGATTCGTACCAGTCGAACACCGGGGAGCTGTTTTTT. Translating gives CASSQDSYQSNTGELFF.

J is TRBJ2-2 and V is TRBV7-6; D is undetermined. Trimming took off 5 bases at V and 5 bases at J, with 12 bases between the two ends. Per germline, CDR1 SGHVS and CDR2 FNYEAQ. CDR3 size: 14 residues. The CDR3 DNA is TGTGCCAGCAGCGTGGCACCCTCTACCGGGGAGCTGTTTTTT. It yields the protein CASSVAPSTGELFF.

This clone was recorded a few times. The CDR3 here is CATSDTRAGVETQYF. The CDR3 DNA is TGTGCCACCAGTGATACCCGAGCGGGTGTGGAGACCCAGTACTTC. The chain joins TRBV24-1 to TRBJ2-5; perhaps TRBD2 as D (6 bases). Germline-derived CDR1 and CDR2 are KGHDR and SFDVKD. V was cut by 3 bases and J by 5 bases, with 15 bases left in between. The CDR3 spans 15 residues.

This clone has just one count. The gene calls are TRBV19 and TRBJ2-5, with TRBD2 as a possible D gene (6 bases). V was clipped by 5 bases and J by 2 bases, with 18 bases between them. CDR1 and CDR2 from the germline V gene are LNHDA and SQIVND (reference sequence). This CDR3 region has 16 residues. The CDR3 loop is CASSPDWLAEQETQYF. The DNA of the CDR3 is TGTGCCAGTAGTCCCGACTGGTTAGCGGAACAAGAGACCCAGTACTTC.

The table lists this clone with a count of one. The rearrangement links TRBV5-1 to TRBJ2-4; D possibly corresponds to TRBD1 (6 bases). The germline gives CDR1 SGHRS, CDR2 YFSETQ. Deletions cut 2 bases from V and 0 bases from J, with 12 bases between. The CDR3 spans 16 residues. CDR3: CASSLGDTVAKNIQYF. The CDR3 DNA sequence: TGCGCCAGCAGCTTAGGGGACACCGTAGCCAAAAACATTCAGTACTTC. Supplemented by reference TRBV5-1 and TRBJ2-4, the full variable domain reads KAGVTQTPRYLIKTRGQQVTLSCSPISGHRSVSWYQQTPGQGLQFLFEYFSETQRNKGNFPGRFSGRQFSNSRSEMNVSTLELGDSALYLCASSLGDTVAKNIQYFGAGTRLSVL.

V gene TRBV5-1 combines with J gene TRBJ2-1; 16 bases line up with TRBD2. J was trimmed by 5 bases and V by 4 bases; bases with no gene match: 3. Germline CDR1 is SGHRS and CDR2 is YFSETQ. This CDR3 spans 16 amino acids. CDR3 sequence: CASSPGLAGGNNEQFF. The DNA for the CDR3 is TGCGCCAGCAGCCCGGGACTAGCGGGGGGGAACAATGAGCAGTTCTTC.

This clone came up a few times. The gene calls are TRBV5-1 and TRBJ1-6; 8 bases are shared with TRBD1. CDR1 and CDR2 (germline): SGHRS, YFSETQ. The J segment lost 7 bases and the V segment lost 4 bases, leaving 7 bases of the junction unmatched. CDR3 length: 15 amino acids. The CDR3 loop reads CASSADRGENSPLHF. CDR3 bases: TGCGCCAGCAGCGCTGACAGGGGAGAGAATTCACCCCTCCACTTT.

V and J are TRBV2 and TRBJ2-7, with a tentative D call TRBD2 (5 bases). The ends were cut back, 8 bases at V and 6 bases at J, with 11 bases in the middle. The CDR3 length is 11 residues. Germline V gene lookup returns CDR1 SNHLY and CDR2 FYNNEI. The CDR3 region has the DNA TGTGCCAGCCGAGGGTCTGGCGAGCAGTACTTC. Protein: CASRGSGEQYF. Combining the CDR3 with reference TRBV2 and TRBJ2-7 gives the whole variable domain EPEVTQTPSHQVTQMGQEVILRCVPISNHLYFYWYRQILGQKVEFLVSFYNNEISEKSEIFDDQFSVERPDGSNFTLKIRSTKLEDSAMYFCASRGSGEQYFGPGTRLTVT.